This T cell receptor (beta chain) was recorded in a study of T-cell reconstitution after alpha-beta-depleted transplantation in children. From germline, CDR1 is MDHEN and CDR2 SYDVKM. There are 13 residues in the CDR3. V lost 6 bases, J lost 4 bases, and 12 bases lay in between. Regarding the study as a whole: Expanded graft clones numbering several hundred reportedly gave rise to alpha-beta T cells about two months after transplant. Elevated TCRbeta diversity at day 60 was traced, in some patients, to surviving recipient T cells and thymic progenitors.

There are many counts of this clonotype. The antigen is unknown. Researchers prepared the TCRbeta library using unique molecular identifiers, the study reports. TCRdb itself ran the PCR reads through MiXCR, one entry per CDR3 protein. The table has about 200,000 distinct CDR3 sequences, approximately 6.9% seen once. The material was PBMCs, obtained before TCRalphabeta/CD19-depleted stem cell transplant. The sequence was obtained from a boy between 2 and 10 years old with acute lymphoblastic leukemia, due to receive a stem cell transplant. The chain couples TRBV28 to TRBJ2-5; D remains unclear. The CDR3 DNA is TGTGCCAGCAGCCGACCTCGCCGAGAGACCCAGTACTTC. This gives the protein CASSRPRRETQYF.